Presented here are 24 T cell receptor beta chains from one specimen sequenced in a study of CXCR3-negative and CXCR3-positive naive CD8 T cells. UMI-labeled 5' RACE yielded the TRB cDNA libraries. TCRdb processed the 5' RACE reads again and assigns one entry to each CDR3 protein, with no DNA. Here the sample table reports about 130,000 distinct CDR3 sequences. Sequenced sample: naive CXCR3- CD8+ T cells from blood. The subset: CD45RO-CCR7+CD27+CD95- naive CD8+ T cells lacking CXCR3 (TNR3-). The receptors were sampled from a human donor in good health. Some clones in this sample may be carry-over from other donors' samples.

The V gene is TRBV5-1, the J gene TRBJ2-7; the TCRdb call, TRBD2, lacks DNA for checking. The CDR3 is 14 residues long. Looked up from germline, CDR1 is SGHRS and CDR2 is YFSETQ. The CDR3 spells CASSQGGGSYEQYF.

This chain connects TRBV6-6 to TRBJ1-5; TCRdb gives TRBD1 as the D gene, but with no DNA this cannot be confirmed. Germline V gene lookup returns CDR1 MNHNY and CDR2 SVGAGI (reference sequence). The CDR3 has 15 amino acids. The CDR3 protein is CASSSGQGANQPQHF.

The chain carries TRBV12-3 or TRBV12-4 and TRBJ2-1; TCRdb indicates TRBD1, and absent DNA this call remains unverified. This CDR3 contains 14 residues. CDR3 residues: CASTGPQGIDEQFF.

The gene calls are TRBV11-2 and TRBJ2-1; TCRdb's D call, TRBD2, is unchecked because there is no DNA. This CDR3 comprises 15 residues. Germline V CDR1 and CDR2: SGHAT, FQNNGV. The CDR3 reads CASSSLAGGLNEQFF.

The chain has TRBV21-1 and TRBJ1-5. TRBV21-1 is recorded as a pseudogene. This CDR3 has 15 residues. CDR3 in amino acids: CASSRRSVSNQPQHF.

V usage is TRBV15 and J usage is TRBJ2-7. Germline lookup yields CDR1 LNHNV and CDR2 YYDKDF (reference sequence). The CDR3 has 13 amino acids. This CDR3 is CATSSRLLDEQYF.

V usage is TRBV6-5 and J usage is TRBJ2-7. CDR3 length: 13 residues. Germline V CDR1 and CDR2: MNHEY, SVGAGI. CDR3 amino acids: CASSRSLAYEQYF.

The gene calls are TRBV5-5 and TRBJ2-7. Looked up from germline, CDR1 is SGHKS and CDR2 is YYEKEE (reference sequence). This CDR3 comprises 13 residues. The CDR3 sequence: CASSLSVTYEQYF.

The J gene is TRBJ2-4, the V gene TRBV7-9; TCRdb outputs TRBD1, but without DNA this stays unchecked. The germline CDR1 and CDR2 sequences are SEHNR and FQNEAQ (reference sequence). CDR3 length equals 16 residues. This CDR3 reads CASSFGTGLAKNIQYF. The full variable domain, in which reference TRBV7-9 and TRBJ2-4 provide the parts outside the CDR3, is DTGVSQNPRHKITKRGQNVTFRCDPISEHNRLYWYRQTLGQGPEFLTYFQNEAQLEKSRLLSDRFSAERPKGSFSTLEIQRTEQGDSAMYLCASSFGTGLAKNIQYFGAGTRLSVL.

The chain is built from TRBV12-3 or TRBV12-4 and TRBJ1-1. This CDR3 has 12 residues. CDR3 loop: CASSDGDTESFF.

The chain combines TRBV7-2 with TRBJ2-1; the TCRdb call, TRBD1, lacks DNA for checking. CDR3 size: 17 residues. From germline, CDR1 is SGHTA and CDR2 FQGNSA. The chain's CDR3 is CASSLLPSGISYNEQFF. The full variable domain, its missing parts supplied by reference TRBV7-2 and TRBJ2-1, is GAGVSQSPSNKVTEKGKDVELRCDPISGHTALYWYRQSLGQGLEFLIYFQGNSAPDKSGLPSDRFSAERTGGSVSTLTIQRTQQEDSAVYLCASSLLPSGISYNEQFFGPGTRLTVL.

CDR3 region: CASSLGLAGTNEQFF. The chain couples TRBV7-2 to TRBJ2-1; absent DNA, TCRdb's TRBD2 call cannot be checked. The CDR3 runs to 15 residues. Germline CDR1 and CDR2: SGHTA and FQGNSA.

This chain uses TRBV27 with TRBJ2-5; TCRdb's D call of TRBD1 is untestable without DNA. The germline V gene has CDR1 MNHEY and CDR2 SMNVEV (reference sequence). CDR3 length equals 15 residues. CDR3 protein: CASSSYDRGEETQYF.

CDR3 protein: CASSSLQAGGTEAFF. The chain has TRBV6-5 and TRBJ1-1. The V gene's germline CDR1 is MNHEY and CDR2 SVGAGI. This CDR3 is 15 amino acids long.

The chain couples TRBV29-1 to TRBJ2-2. The CDR3 length is 12 residues. Per germline, CDR1 SQVTM and CDR2 ANQGSEA. This chain's CDR3 is CSVVGFAGELFF.

The J gene is TRBJ1-1, the V gene TRBV7-9; the D call of TRBD1 rests on TCRdb alone, since no DNA is present to check it. This CDR3 spans 14 amino acids. CDR1 SEHNR and CDR2 FQNEAQ come from the germline V gene (reference sequence). Here the CDR3 reads CASSPEGGATEAFF.

The chain couples TRBV3-1 to TRBJ2-1; TCRdb gives TRBD2 as the D gene, but with no DNA this cannot be confirmed. Germline CDR1 is LGHDT and CDR2 is YNNKEL (reference sequence). The CDR3 loop spans 16 amino acids. This CDR3 is CASSQEIGLAICEQFF.

The rearrangement links TRBV5-1 to TRBJ2-7; TCRdb proposes TRBD1, but this gene call is untestable without DNA. CDR3 length equals 13 residues. The V gene's germline CDR1 is SGHRS and CDR2 YFSETQ. CDR3: CASRNPTGSEQYF.

This chain connects TRBV5-1 to TRBJ2-5; TCRdb picks TRBD1, but there is no DNA to check that call. CDR3 length: 17 amino acids. Germline V CDR1 and CDR2: SGHRS, YFSETQ. This chain's CDR3 is CASSLEAGTGLVETQYF.

The chain uses TRBV15 and TRBJ2-7; TCRdb indicates TRBD1, and absent DNA this call remains unverified. Germline V gene sequence: CDR1 LNHNV, CDR2 YYDKDF (reference sequence). CDR3 size: 13 residues. The CDR3 loop is CATSKDRVGEQYF. The whole variable domain, remainder taken from reference TRBV15 and TRBJ2-7, is DAMVIQNPRYQVTQFGKPVTLSCSQTLNHNVMYWYQQKSSQAPKLLFHYYDKDFNNEADTPDNFQSRRPNTSFCFLDIRSPGLGDTAMYLCATSKDRVGEQYFGPGTRLTVT.

The V and J genes are TRBV9 and TRBJ2-3; TCRdb gives TRBD1 as the D gene, but with no DNA this cannot be confirmed. Germline CDR1 SGDLS, CDR2 YYNGEE. The CDR3 is made up of 13 amino acids. This CDR3 is CASSKGTADTQYF.

The V call is TRBV5-5, the J call TRBJ2-1; TCRdb lists TRBD2, though no DNA is available to test this call. CDR1 is SGHKS and CDR2 is YYEKEE in the germline V gene (reference sequence). This CDR3 spans 16 amino acids. The CDR3 loop reads CASSLASGSSYNEQFF.

V gene TRBV15 combines with J gene TRBJ2-1; TCRdb names TRBD1, which stays unverified in the absence of DNA. Germline values: CDR1 LNHNV, CDR2 YYDKDF (reference sequence). The CDR3 totals 13 residues. CDR3 loop: CATSESPGFVEFF.

The chain combines TRBV7-6 with TRBJ2-3; TCRdb selects TRBD1, and the lack of DNA leaves this call unchecked. The CDR3 is 15 amino acids. CDR1 and CDR2 (germline): SGHVS, FNYEAQ. The CDR3 protein is CASSLVAGGTDTQYF.